A selection of T cell receptor beta chains follows, all from one sample in a study of breast tumors, draining lymph nodes, adjacent tissues. Via MiXCR, TCRdb re-called the multiplex PCR reads, giving one row per CDR3 protein. The sample records about 130,000 distinct CDR3 sequences, 21% being singletons. Material for sequencing was axillary lymph node tissue. The source is a female donor with breast cancer. Some clones in this sample may be carry-over from other donors' samples. CDR3s leave out the opening cysteine and the closing phenylalanine or tryptophan. Each record gives: V gene, J gene, CDR3 protein.

TRBV7-9	TRBJ1-1	ASSWGADEAF
TRBV20-1	TRBJ2-3	SAPTSGGFTDTQY
TRBV20-1	TRBJ2-1	SARDAGAPFNEQF
TRBV30	TRBJ2-7	AWSVRYSGSSYEQY
TRBV29-1	TRBJ2-4	SVEDRTKQAKNIQY
TRBV2	TRBJ2-3	ASSEALFDTQY
TRBV20-1	TRBJ1-2	RPLSGTGFPLGGYT
TRBV7-3	TRBJ2-7	ASSPNAGSYEQY
TRBV12-3/TRBV12-4	TRBJ1-2	ASSFGYYGYT
TRBV4-2	TRBJ1-5	ASSQGQGNQPQH
TRBV6-5	TRBJ2-7	ASSNGQPYEQY
TRBV7-9	TRBJ2-1	ASSHLYNEQF
TRBV11-2	TRBJ1-2	ASSLPFKVIRRGT
TRBV28	TRBJ2-7	ASSLFGVHYEQY
TRBV27	TRBJ2-5	ASSLRGARQTQY
TRBV28	TRBJ2-7	ASSLGSHRDLNYEQY
TRBV6-5	TRBJ2-7	ASSGGTGHEQY
TRBV12-3/TRBV12-4	TRBJ1-4	ASSLRQGGEKLF
TRBV7-2	TRBJ2-5	ASDTPEEDQETQY
TRBV27	TRBJ2-2	ASSFRSVGSTGELF
TRBV7-2	TRBJ2-7	ASSPFRGMLYEQY
TRBV2	TRBJ2-3	ASSPDRAGTDTQY
TRBV9	TRBJ1-5	ASSLTGDSNQPQH
TRBV20-1	TRBJ2-1	SARLLAGGFNEQF